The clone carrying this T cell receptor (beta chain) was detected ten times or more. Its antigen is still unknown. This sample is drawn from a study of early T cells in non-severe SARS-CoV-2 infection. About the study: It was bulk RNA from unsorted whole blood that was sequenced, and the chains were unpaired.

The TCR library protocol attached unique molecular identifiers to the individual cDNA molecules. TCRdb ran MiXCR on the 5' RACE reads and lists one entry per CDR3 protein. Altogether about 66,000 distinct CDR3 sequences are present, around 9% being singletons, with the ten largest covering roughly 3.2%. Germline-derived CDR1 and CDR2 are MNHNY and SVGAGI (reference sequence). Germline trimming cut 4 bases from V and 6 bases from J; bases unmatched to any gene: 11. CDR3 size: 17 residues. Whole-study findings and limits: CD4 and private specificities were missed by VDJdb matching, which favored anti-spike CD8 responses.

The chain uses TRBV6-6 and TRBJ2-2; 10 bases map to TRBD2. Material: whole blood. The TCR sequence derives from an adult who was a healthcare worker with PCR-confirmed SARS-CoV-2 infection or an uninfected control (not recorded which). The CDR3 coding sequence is TGTGCCAGCAGTTCGATCTCTAGCGGGAGAGGGGCCGGGGAGCTGTTTTTT. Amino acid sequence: CASSSISSGRGAGELFF.